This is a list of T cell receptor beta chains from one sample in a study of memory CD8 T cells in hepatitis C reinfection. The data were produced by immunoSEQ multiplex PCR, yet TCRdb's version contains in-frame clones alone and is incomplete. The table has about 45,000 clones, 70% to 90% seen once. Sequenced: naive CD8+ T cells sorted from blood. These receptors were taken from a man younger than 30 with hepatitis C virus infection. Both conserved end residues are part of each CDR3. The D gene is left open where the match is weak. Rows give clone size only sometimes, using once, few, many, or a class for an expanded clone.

CDR3nt: TGTGCCAGCAGTGAGTGGGCTAACAATGAGCAGTTCTTC
CDR3aa: CASSEWANNEQFF
abundance: NA
v_gene: TRBV6-4
j_gene: TRBJ2-1
d_gene: NA

CDR3nt: TGCAGCGTTGAAGACAACTACAATGAGCAGTTCTTC
CDR3aa: CSVEDNYNEQFF
abundance: NA
v_gene: TRBV29-1
j_gene: TRBJ2-1
d_gene: NA

CDR3nt: TGTGCCACCAGCAGCGTAAGCGTCGAGAACAATGAGCAGTTCTTC
CDR3aa: CATSSVSVENNEQFF
abundance: NA
v_gene: TRBV15
j_gene: TRBJ2-1
d_gene: NA

CDR3nt: TGTGCCAGCAGTTCCTACCCGACGTTGACACCCACCGGGGAGCTGTTTTTT
CDR3aa: CASSSYPTLTPTGELFF
abundance: few
v_gene: TRBV27
j_gene: TRBJ2-2
d_gene: NA

CDR3nt: TGTGCCAGCAGCTCCGAGTTGATGGAGCAGTTCTTC
CDR3aa: CASSSELMEQFF
abundance: NA
v_gene: TRBV7-9
j_gene: TRBJ2-1
d_gene: NA

CDR3nt: TGCGCCAGCAGCCAAGTTGGACTAGCGGGGGGTACTAGCACAGATACGCAGTATTTT
CDR3aa: CASSQVGLAGGTSTDTQYF
abundance: NA
v_gene: TRBV4-1
j_gene: TRBJ2-3
d_gene: TRBD2

CDR3nt: TGTGCCAGTAGTCCGGACAGCTCCTACAATGAGCAGTTCTTC
CDR3aa: CASSPDSSYNEQFF
abundance: NA
v_gene: TRBV19
j_gene: TRBJ2-1
d_gene: NA

CDR3nt: TGTGCCAGCAGCTTAGTGTTCTCCGGGGAGCTGTTTTTT
CDR3aa: CASSLVFSGELFF
abundance: NA
v_gene: TRBV7-9
j_gene: TRBJ2-2
d_gene: NA

CDR3nt: TGCGCCAGCAGTCAAACAGGGAGCGGCGAAGCTTTCTTT
CDR3aa: CASSQTGSGEAFF
abundance: NA
v_gene: TRBV23-1
j_gene: TRBJ1-1
d_gene: NA

CDR3nt: TGCGCCAGCCGGAAAGGGTCGGGGGAAAAACTGTTTTTT
CDR3aa: CASRKGSGEKLFF
abundance: once
v_gene: TRBV5-1
j_gene: TRBJ1-4
d_gene: NA

CDR3nt: TGCGCCAGCAGCTTGGGACAGGGACTGGCTAATGAAAAACTGTTTTTT
CDR3aa: CASSLGQGLANEKLFF
abundance: NA
v_gene: TRBV5-1
j_gene: TRBJ1-4
d_gene: TRBD1

CDR3nt: TGCGCCAGCAGCTTGGGTCAGGGGGTAACATTCGCGAACACCGGGGAGCTGTTTTTT
CDR3aa: CASSLGQGVTFANTGELFF
abundance: once
v_gene: TRBV5-1
j_gene: TRBJ2-2
d_gene: TRBD1

CDR3nt: TGCGCCAGCAGCCACTTAACGGGTGAGCAGTTCTTC
CDR3aa: CASSHLTGEQFF
abundance: NA
v_gene: TRBV4-1
j_gene: TRBJ2-1
d_gene: NA

CDR3nt: TGTGCCAGCAGCTGGACTAGCGGGGGGGGCACCGGGGAGCTGTTTTTT
CDR3aa: CASSWTSGGGTGELFF
abundance: NA
v_gene: TRBV7-9
j_gene: TRBJ2-2
d_gene: TRBD2

CDR3nt: TGTGCCAGCAGCCCGGCGGAGGCCATAGAAGAGACCCAGTACTTC
CDR3aa: CASSPAEAIEETQYF
abundance: NA
v_gene: TRBV13
j_gene: TRBJ2-5
d_gene: NA

CDR3nt: TGTGCCAGTAGTGGAGGGAGAGACGGAAACACCATATATTTT
CDR3aa: CASSGGRDGNTIYF
abundance: few
v_gene: TRBV19
j_gene: TRBJ1-3
d_gene: NA

CDR3nt: TGTGCCAGCAGTATCTATCCAGGCGCTTCCTATGGCTACACCTTC
CDR3aa: CASSIYPGASYGYTF
abundance: NA
v_gene: TRBV6-1
j_gene: TRBJ1-2
d_gene: NA

CDR3nt: TGTGCCAGCAGTCTCCCGGGACTAGCGGGAGTGTCCTCCTACAATGAGCAGTTCTTC
CDR3aa: CASSLPGLAGVSSYNEQFF
abundance: NA
v_gene: TRBV28
j_gene: TRBJ2-1
d_gene: TRBD2

CDR3nt: TGTGCAAGTCGCGCTAGGGGTCGGGAAAAACTGTTTTTT
CDR3aa: CASRARGREKLFF
abundance: NA
v_gene: TRBV12-2
j_gene: TRBJ1-4
d_gene: NA

CDR3nt: TGTGCCAGCAGCTTAAATTTGGGACTACAAGAGACCCAGTACTTC
CDR3aa: CASSLNLGLQETQYF
abundance: NA
v_gene: TRBV7-9
j_gene: TRBJ2-5
d_gene: TRBD2

CDR3nt: TGTGCCAGCAGCTTACCTCGGGGGGCAAAAGAGACCCAGTACTTC
CDR3aa: CASSLPRGAKETQYF
abundance: NA
v_gene: TRBV7-9
j_gene: TRBJ2-5
d_gene: NA

CDR3nt: TGCGCCAGCAGCCAAGACTCGAGTAGCAATCAGCCCCAGCATTTT
CDR3aa: CASSQDSSSNQPQHF
abundance: NA
v_gene: TRBV4-1
j_gene: TRBJ1-5
d_gene: NA

CDR3nt: TGCGCCAGCAGCCCCTCCGGGGGAAGCTCCTACAATGAGCAGTTCTTC
CDR3aa: CASSPSGGSSYNEQFF
abundance: NA
v_gene: TRBV4-1
j_gene: TRBJ2-1
d_gene: NA

CDR3nt: TGTGCCAGCAGTTTATCAGTAGCGGTAAACACCGGGGAGCTGTTTTTT
CDR3aa: CASSLSVAVNTGELFF
abundance: once
v_gene: TRBV27
j_gene: TRBJ2-2
d_gene: NA

CDR3nt: TGTGCCAGCAGTTACGGGGGGGTTTATTCACCCCTCCACTTT
CDR3aa: CASSYGGVYSPLHF
abundance: NA
v_gene: TRBV6-5
j_gene: TRBJ1-6
d_gene: NA

CDR3nt: TGTGCCAGCAGCTTGTGGCAGTCCCGTCCATACGAGCAGTACTTC
CDR3aa: CASSLWQSRPYEQYF
abundance: NA
v_gene: TRBV7-8
j_gene: TRBJ2-7
d_gene: NA

CDR3nt: TGCGCCAGCAGCTTGATCACGGGACAGGGAGAGTATGGCTACACCTTC
CDR3aa: CASSLITGQGEYGYTF
abundance: NA
v_gene: TRBV5-1
j_gene: TRBJ1-2
d_gene: TRBD1

CDR3nt: TGTGCCAGCAGCGTAGGATCACGGGAGGGCCGTAGTGACCAAGAGACCCAGTACTTC
CDR3aa: CASSVGSREGRSDQETQYF
abundance: NA
v_gene: TRBV9
j_gene: TRBJ2-5
d_gene: TRBD2

CDR3nt: TGTGCCAGCAGACCTACGGGAACGCACGGCTACACCTTC
CDR3aa: CASRPTGTHGYTF
abundance: NA
v_gene: TRBV27
j_gene: TRBJ1-2
d_gene: NA

CDR3nt: TGTGCCAGCAGTGAATCGGGGGGCGTCTACAATGAGCAGCTCTTC
CDR3aa: CASSESGGVYNEQLF
abundance: NA
v_gene: TRBV2
j_gene: TRBJ2-1
d_gene: NA

CDR3nt: TGTGCCAGCAGCTTACTCGGAGGGGCCCGCTATGGCTACACCTTC
CDR3aa: CASSLLGGARYGYTF
abundance: NA
v_gene: TRBV11-2
j_gene: TRBJ1-2
d_gene: NA

CDR3nt: TGTGCCAGCAGCTCCGACCAAGAGACCCAGTACTTC
CDR3aa: CASSSDQETQYF
abundance: NA
v_gene: TRBV7-9
j_gene: TRBJ2-5
d_gene: NA